The TCR beta chain under discussion was sequenced for a study of T cells after posttransplantation cyclophosphamide. Study results and limitations: Later post-transplant blood repertoires were often dominated by donor CD8+ memory clones. After PTCy, TRB diversity resembled that of CNI/methotrexate controls.

Busulfan-fludarabine conditioning, marrow transplant, and cyclophosphamide on days +3 and +4 were administered. V lost 3 bases and J 6 bases, leaving 12 bases between the germline ends. Germline CDR1 is MNHEY and CDR2 is SVGAGI. The CDR3 length is 14 residues. TCRdb's copy holds only in-frame clones and misses some; the assay was immunoSEQ multiplex PCR. Singletons are absent from the sample, which has approximately 6,200 clones. This clone is labeled medium-sized. Its specificity is unknown. The rearrangement uses TRBV6-5 and TRBJ1-5, with unresolved D. The receptor was derived from a male patient between 25 and 39 years old who received an allogeneic stem cell transplant from an unrelated donor, was CMV-positive, and had acute and chronic GVHD. Some T cells may be provided by the graft donor. The sequenced sample was PBMCs, obtained after an allogeneic stem cell transplant with post-transplant cyclophosphamide. The CDR3 sequence: CASSYSGIGQPQHF. DNA of the CDR3: TGTGCCAGCAGTTATTCCGGGATTGGTCAGCCCCAGCATTTT.